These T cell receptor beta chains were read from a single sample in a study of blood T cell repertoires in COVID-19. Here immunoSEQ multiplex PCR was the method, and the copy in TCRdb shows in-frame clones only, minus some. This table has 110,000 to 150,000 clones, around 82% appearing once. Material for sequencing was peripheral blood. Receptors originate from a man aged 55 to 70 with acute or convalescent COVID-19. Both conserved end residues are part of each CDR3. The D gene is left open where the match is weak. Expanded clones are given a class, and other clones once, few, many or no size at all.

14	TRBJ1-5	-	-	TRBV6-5	TGTGCCAGCAGTCACCACAGGGAGAATCAGCCCCAGCATTTT	CASSHHRENQPQHF
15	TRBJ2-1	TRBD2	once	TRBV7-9	TGTGCCAGCAGTTATCTAGCGGGAGGGAACAATGAGCAGTTCTTC	CASSYLAGGNNEQFF
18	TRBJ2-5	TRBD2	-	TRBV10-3	TGTGCCATCAGTGAGTCGGCGACTAGCGGGAGACCCCAAGAGACCCAGTACTTC	CAISESATSGRPQETQYF
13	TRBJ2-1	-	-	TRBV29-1	TGCAGCGTGGACTCGTTCGGTAACAATGAGCAGTTCTTC	CSVDSFGNNEQFF
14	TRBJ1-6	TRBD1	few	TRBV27	TGTGCCAGCAGTATGGGACAGGGAGGTTCACCCCTCCACTTT	CASSMGQGGSPLHF
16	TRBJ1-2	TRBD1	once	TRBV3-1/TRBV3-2	TGTGCCAGCAGCCAAGAACCCAGGGGGTTCCCTTTAGGCTACACCTTC	CASSQEPRGFPLGYTF
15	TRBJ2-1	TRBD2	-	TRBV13	TGTGCCAGCAGTCCTAGCGGGAGCCCTTTTGGTGAGCAGTTCTTC	CASSPSGSPFGEQFF
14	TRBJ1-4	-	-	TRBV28	TGTGCCAGCAGTTTACTGCGGACTAATGAAAAACTGTTTTTT	CASSLLRTNEKLFF
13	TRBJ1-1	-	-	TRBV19	TGTGCCAGTAGCCGGGACACCAACACTGAAGCTTTCTTT	CASSRDTNTEAFF
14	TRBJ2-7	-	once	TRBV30	TGTGCCTGGAGGGTCTCGGGTGGTCGGTACGAGCAGTACTTC	CAWRVSGGRYEQYF
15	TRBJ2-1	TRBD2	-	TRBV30	TGTGCCTGGAGCCACGGGACTAGCGGCCTCAATGAGCAGTTCTTC	CAWSHGTSGLNEQFF
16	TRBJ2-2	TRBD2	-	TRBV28	TGTGCCAGCAGCCAACTAGCGGGAGTCAGCACCGGGGAGCTGTTTTTT	CASSQLAGVSTGELFF
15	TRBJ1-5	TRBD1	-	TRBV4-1	TGCGCCAGCAGCCAAGGTGGACAGGCCGGACAGCCCCAGCATTTT	CASSQGGQAGQPQHF
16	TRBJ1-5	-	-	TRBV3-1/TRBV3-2	TGTGCCAGCAGCCAAGATGCGACAGGATTAAATCAGCCCCAGCATTTT	CASSQDATGLNQPQHF
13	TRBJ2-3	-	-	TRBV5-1	TGCGCCAGCAGCTTGGAGGGGGCAGATACGCAGTATTTT	CASSLEGADTQYF
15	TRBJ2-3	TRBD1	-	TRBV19	TGTGCCAGTAGTCTCCGACAGGGGGCCCCAGATACGCAGTATTTT	CASSLRQGAPDTQYF
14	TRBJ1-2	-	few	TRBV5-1	TGCGCCAGCAGCTCACTAGACCTTAACTATGGCTACACCTTC	CASSSLDLNYGYTF
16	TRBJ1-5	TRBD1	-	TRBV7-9	TGTGCCAGCAGCTCCTCTCGGACAGGGGCGAACCAGCCCCAGCATTTT	CASSSSRTGANQPQHF
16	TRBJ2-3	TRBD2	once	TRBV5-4	TGTGCCAGCAGCCCGACTAGCGGGGGGAGCACAGATACGCAGTATTTT	CASSPTSGGSTDTQYF
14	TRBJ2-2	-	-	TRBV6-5	TGTGCCAGCAGTCCCAGCGGTTACACCGGGGAGCTGTTTTTT	CASSPSGYTGELFF
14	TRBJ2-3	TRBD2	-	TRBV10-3	TGTGCCATCAGTGAGTCTCCTAGCGGGAATACGCAGTATTTT	CAISESPSGNTQYF
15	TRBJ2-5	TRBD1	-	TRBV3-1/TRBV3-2	TGTGCCAGCAGCCAAGACAGGGGGTACCAAGAGACCCAGTACTTC	CASSQDRGYQETQYF
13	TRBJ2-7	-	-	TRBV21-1	TGTGCCAGCAGCAGCCTTCAGGGGTACGAGCAGTACTTC	CASSSLQGYEQYF
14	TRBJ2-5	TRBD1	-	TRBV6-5	TGTGCCAGCTCCGCCCAGGGGGCCCAAGAGACCCAGTACTTC	CASSAQGAQETQYF
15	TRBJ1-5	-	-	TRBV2	TGTGCCAGCAGGAGACAGGAGACTAGCAATCAGCCCCAGCATTTT	CASRRQETSNQPQHF